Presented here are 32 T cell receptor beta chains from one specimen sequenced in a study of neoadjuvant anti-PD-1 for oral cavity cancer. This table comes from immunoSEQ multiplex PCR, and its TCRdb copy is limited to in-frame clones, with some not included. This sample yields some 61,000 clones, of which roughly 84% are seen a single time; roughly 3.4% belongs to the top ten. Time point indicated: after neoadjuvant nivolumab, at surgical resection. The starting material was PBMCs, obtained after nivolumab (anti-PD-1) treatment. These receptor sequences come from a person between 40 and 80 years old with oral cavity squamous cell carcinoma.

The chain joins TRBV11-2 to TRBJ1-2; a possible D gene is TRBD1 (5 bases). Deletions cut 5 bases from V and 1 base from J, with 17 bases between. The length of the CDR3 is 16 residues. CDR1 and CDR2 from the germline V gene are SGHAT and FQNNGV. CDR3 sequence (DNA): TGTGCCAGCAGCGCGGAACCACAGGTTATTAACTATGGCTACACCTTC. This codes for CASSAEPQVINYGYTF. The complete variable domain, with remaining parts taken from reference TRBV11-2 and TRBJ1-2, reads EAGVAQSPRYKIIEKRQSVAFWCNPISGHATLYWYQQILGQGPKLLIQFQNNGVVDDSQLPKDRFSAERLKGVDSTLKIQPAKLEDSAVYLCASSAEPQVINYGYTFGSGTRLTVV.

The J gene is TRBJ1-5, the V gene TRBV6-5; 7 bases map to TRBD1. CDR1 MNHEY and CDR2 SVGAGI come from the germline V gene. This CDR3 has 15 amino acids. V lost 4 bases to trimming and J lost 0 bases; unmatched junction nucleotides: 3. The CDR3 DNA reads TGTGCCAGCAGTTTGGGACAGACTAGCAATCAGCCCCAGCATTTT. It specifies CASSLGQTSNQPQHF.

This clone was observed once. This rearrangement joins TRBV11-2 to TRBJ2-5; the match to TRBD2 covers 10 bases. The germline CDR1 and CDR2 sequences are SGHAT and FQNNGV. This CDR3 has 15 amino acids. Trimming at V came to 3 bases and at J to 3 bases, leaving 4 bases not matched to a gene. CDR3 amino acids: CASSFGLAEKETQYF. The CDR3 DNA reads TGTGCCAGCAGCTTCGGACTAGCGGAAAAAGAGACCCAGTACTTC.

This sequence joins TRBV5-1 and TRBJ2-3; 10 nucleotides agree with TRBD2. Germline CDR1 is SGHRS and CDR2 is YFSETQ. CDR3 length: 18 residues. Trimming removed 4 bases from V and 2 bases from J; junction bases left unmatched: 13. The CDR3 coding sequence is TGCGCCAGCAGCACGCAAACCCTAGCGGGAGCGATCACAGATACGCAGTATTTT. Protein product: CASSTQTLAGAITDTQYF.

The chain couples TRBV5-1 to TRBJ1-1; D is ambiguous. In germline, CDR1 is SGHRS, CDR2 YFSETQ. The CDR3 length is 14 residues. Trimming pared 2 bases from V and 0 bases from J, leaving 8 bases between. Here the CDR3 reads CASSLDAMNTEAFF. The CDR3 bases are TGCGCCAGCAGCTTAGATGCCATGAACACTGAAGCTTTCTTT.

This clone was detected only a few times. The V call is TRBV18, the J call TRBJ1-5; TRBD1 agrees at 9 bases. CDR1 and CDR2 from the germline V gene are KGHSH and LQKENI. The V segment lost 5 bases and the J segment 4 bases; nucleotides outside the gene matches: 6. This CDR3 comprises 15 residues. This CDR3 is CASSTQGAQNQPQHF. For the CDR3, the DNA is TGTGCCAGCTCAACACAGGGGGCCCAAAATCAGCCCCAGCATTTT.

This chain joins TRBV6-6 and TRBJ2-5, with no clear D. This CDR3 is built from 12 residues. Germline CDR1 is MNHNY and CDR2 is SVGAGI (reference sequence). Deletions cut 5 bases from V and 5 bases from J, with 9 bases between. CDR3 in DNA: TGTGCCAGCAGTCCTGGGTGGGAGACCCAGTACTTC. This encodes CASSPGWETQYF.

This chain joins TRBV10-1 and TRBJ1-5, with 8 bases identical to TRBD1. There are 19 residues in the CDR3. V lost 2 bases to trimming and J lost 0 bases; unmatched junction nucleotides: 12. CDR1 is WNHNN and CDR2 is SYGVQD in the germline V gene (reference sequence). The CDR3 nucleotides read TGCGCCAGCAGTGAGATGCCCCAAACAGGGGGATATAGCAATCAGCCCCAGCATTTT. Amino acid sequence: CASSEMPQTGGYSNQPQHF.

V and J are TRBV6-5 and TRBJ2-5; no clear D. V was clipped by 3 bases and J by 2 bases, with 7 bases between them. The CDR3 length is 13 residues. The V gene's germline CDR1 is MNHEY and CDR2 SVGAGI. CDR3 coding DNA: TGTGCCAGCAGTTATTTACTACAAGAGACCCAGTACTTC. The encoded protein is CASSYLLQETQYF.

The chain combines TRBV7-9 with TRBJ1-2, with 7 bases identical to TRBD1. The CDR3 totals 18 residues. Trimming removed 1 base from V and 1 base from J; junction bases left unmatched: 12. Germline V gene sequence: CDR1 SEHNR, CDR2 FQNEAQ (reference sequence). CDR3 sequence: CASSLDGTATRLNYGYTF. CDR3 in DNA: TGTGCCAGCAGCTTAGATGGGACAGCTACTAGGCTTAACTATGGCTACACCTTC.

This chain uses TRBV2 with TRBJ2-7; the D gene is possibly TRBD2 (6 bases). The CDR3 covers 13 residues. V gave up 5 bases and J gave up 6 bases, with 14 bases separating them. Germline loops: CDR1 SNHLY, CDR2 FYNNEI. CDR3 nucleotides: TGTGCCAGCAGTCGACTAGTTGTCGGCGAGCAGTACTTC. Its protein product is CASSRLVVGEQYF.

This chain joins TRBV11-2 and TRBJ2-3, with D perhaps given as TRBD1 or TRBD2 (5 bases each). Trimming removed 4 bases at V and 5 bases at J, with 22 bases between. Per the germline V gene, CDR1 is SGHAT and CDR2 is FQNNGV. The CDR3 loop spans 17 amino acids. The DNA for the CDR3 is TGTGCCAGCAGCTACAATGCTAACCCGGGACGGGGAGATACGCAGTATTTT. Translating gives CASSYNANPGRGDTQYF.

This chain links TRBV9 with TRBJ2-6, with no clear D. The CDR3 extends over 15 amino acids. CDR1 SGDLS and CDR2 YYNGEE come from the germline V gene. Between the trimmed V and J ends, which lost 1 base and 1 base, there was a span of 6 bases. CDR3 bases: TGTGCCAGCAGCGTACAGGTTTCTGGGGCCAACGTCCTGACTTTC. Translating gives CASSVQVSGANVLTF. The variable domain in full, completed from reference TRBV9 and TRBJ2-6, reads DSGVTQTPKHLITATGQRVTLRCSPRSGDLSVYWYQQSLDQGLQFLIQYYNGEERAKGNILERFSAQQFPDLHSELNLSSLELGDSALYFCASSVQVSGANVLTFGAGSRLTVL.

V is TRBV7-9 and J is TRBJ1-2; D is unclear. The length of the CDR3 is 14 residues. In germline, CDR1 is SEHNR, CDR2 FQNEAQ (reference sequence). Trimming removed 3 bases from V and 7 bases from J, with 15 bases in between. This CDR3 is CASSFMSRASGYTF. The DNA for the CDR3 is TGTGCCAGCAGCTTTATGAGTAGGGCTAGTGGCTACACCTTC.

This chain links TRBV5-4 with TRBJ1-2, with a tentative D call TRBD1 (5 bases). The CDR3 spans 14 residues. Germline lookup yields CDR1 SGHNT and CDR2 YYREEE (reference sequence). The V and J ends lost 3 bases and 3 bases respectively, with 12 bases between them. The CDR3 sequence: CASSSPAGDYGYTF. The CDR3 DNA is TGTGCCAGCAGCTCCCCGGCGGGGGACTATGGCTACACCTTC. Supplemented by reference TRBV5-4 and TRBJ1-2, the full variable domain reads ETGVTQSPTHLIKTRGQQVTLRCSSQSGHNTVSWYQQALGQGPQFIFQYYREEENGRGNFPPRFSGLQFPNYSSELNVNALELDDSALYLCASSSPAGDYGYTFGSGTRLTVV.

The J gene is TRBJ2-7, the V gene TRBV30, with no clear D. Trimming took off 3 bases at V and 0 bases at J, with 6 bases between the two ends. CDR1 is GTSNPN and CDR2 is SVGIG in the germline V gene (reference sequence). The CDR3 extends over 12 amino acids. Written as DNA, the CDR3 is TGTGCCTGGAGCGAGAGCTCCTACGAGCAGTACTTC. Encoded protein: CAWSESSYEQYF. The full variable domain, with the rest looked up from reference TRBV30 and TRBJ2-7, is SQTIHQWPATLVQPVGSPLSLECTVEGTSNPNLYWYRQAAGRGLQLLFYSVGIGQISSEVPQNLSASRPQDRQFILSSKKLLLSDSGFYLCAWSESSYEQYFGPGTRLTVT.

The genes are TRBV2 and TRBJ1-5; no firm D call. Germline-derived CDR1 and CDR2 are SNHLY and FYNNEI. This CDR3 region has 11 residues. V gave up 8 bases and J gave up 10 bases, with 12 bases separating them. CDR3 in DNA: TGTGCCAGCGCCTACTCCGGCCCCCAGCATTTT. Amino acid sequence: CASAYSGPQHF.

In nucleotides, the CDR3 is TGTGCCAGCAGTTACTCGGCAGGGTGGGAAAAACTGTTTTTT. Translated, it gives CASSYSAGWEKLFF. The chain carries TRBV6-5 and TRBJ1-4; possibly TRBD1 for D (5 bases). Trimming took off 0 bases at V and 8 bases at J, with 10 bases between the two ends. Germline-derived CDR1 and CDR2 are MNHEY and SVGAGI. The CDR3 covers 14 residues.

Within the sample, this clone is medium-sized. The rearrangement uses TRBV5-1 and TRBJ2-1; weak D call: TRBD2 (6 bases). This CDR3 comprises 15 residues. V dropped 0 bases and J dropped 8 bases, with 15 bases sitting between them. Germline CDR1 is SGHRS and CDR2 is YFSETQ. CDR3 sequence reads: CASSLGWRGGDEQFF. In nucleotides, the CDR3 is TGCGCCAGCAGCTTGGGATGGCGGGGAGGTGATGAGCAGTTCTTC.

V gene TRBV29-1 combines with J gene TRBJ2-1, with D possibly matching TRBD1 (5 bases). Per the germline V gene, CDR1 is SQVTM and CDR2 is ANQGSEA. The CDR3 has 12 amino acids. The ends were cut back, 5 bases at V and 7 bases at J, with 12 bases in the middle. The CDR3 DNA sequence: TGCAGCGTTAGCCCGACAGAGAATGAGCAGTTCTTC. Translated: CSVSPTENEQFF.

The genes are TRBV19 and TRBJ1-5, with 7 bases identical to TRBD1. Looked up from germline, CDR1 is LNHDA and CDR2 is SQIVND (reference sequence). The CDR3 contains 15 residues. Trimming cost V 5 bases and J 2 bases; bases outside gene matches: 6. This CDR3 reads CASSSFGQGNQPQHF. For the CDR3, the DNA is TGTGCCAGTAGTTCATTTGGACAGGGCAATCAGCCCCAGCATTTT.

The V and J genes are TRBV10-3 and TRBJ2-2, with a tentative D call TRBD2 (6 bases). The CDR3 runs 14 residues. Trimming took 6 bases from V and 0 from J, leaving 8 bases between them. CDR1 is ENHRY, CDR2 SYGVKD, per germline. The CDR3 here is CAISGDSNTGELFF. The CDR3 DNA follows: TGTGCCATCAGCGGGGACTCGAACACCGGGGAGCTGTTTTTT.

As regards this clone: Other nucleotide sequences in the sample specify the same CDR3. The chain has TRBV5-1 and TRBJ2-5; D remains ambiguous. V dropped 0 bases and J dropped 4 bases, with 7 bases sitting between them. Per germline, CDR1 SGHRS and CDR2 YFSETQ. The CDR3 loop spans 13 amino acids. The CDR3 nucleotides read TGCGCCAGCAGCTTGGTTGGTGGAGAGACCCAGTACTTC. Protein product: CASSLVGGETQYF.

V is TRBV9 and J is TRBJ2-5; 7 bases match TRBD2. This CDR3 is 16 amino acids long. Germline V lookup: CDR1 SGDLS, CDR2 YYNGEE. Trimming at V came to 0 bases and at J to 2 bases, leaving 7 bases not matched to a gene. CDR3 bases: TGTGCCAGCAGCGTAGCTTTTGCGGGAGTTCAAGAGACCCAGTACTTC. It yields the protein CASSVAFAGVQETQYF.

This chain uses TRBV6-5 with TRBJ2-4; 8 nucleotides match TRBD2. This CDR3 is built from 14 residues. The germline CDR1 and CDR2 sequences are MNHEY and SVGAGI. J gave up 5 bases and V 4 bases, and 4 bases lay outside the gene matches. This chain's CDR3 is CASSLAGLENIQYF. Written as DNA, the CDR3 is TGTGCCAGCAGTTTAGCGGGATTAGAAAACATTCAGTACTTC.

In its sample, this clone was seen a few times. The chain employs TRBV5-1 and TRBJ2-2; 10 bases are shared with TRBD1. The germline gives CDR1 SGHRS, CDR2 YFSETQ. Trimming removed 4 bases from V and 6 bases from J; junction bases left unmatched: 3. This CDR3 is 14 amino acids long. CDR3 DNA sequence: TGCGCCAGCAGCAGGGACAGGGGATCCGGGGAGCTGTTTTTT. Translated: CASSRDRGSGELFF. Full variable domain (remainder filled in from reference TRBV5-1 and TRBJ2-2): KAGVTQTPRYLIKTRGQQVTLSCSPISGHRSVSWYQQTPGQGLQFLFEYFSETQRNKGNFPGRFSGRQFSNSRSEMNVSTLELGDSALYLCASSRDRGSGELFFGEGSRLTVL.

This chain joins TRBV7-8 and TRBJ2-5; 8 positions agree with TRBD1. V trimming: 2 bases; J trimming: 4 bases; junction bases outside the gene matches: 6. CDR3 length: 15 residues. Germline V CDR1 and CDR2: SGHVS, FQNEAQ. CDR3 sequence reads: CASSLLDRGGETQYF. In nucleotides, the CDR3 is TGTGCCAGCAGCTTACTAGACAGGGGAGGAGAGACCCAGTACTTC.

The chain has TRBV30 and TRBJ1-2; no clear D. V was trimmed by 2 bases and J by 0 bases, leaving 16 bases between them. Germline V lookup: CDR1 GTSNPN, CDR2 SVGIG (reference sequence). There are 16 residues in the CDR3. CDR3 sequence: CAWSPRLTISNYGYTF. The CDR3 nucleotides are TGTGCCTGGAGTCCACGCCTCACTATATCTAACTATGGCTACACCTTC.

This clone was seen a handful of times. The CDR3 DNA sequence: TGTGCCACCAGCAGAGACCTCGGGGAATGGGGCGAGCAGTACTTC. Amino acid sequence: CATSRDLGEWGEQYF. V gene TRBV15 combines with J gene TRBJ2-7, with D possibly being TRBD2 (5 bases). Germline V lookup: CDR1 LNHNV, CDR2 YYDKDF (reference sequence). V lost 0 bases, J lost 6 bases, and 15 bases lay in between. The CDR3 spans 15 residues.

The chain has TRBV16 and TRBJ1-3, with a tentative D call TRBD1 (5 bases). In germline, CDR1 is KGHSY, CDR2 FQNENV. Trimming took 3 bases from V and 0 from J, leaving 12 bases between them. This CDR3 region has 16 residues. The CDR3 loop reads CASSQIDSFSGNTIYF. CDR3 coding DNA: TGTGCCAGCAGCCAGATTGACAGCTTCTCTGGAAACACCATATATTTT.

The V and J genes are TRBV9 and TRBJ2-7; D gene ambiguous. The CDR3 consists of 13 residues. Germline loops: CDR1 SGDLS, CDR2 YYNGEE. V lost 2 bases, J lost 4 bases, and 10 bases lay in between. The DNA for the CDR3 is TGTGCCAGCAGCGTTGGCGGAGAGTACGAGCAGTACTTC. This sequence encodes CASSVGGEYEQYF.

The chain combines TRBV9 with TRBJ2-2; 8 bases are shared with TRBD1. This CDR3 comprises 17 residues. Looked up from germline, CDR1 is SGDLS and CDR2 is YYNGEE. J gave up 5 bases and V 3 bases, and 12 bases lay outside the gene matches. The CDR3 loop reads CASSGSLQGAWTGELFF. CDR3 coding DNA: TGTGCCAGCAGCGGAAGCCTCCAGGGGGCGTGGACCGGGGAGCTGTTTTTT.